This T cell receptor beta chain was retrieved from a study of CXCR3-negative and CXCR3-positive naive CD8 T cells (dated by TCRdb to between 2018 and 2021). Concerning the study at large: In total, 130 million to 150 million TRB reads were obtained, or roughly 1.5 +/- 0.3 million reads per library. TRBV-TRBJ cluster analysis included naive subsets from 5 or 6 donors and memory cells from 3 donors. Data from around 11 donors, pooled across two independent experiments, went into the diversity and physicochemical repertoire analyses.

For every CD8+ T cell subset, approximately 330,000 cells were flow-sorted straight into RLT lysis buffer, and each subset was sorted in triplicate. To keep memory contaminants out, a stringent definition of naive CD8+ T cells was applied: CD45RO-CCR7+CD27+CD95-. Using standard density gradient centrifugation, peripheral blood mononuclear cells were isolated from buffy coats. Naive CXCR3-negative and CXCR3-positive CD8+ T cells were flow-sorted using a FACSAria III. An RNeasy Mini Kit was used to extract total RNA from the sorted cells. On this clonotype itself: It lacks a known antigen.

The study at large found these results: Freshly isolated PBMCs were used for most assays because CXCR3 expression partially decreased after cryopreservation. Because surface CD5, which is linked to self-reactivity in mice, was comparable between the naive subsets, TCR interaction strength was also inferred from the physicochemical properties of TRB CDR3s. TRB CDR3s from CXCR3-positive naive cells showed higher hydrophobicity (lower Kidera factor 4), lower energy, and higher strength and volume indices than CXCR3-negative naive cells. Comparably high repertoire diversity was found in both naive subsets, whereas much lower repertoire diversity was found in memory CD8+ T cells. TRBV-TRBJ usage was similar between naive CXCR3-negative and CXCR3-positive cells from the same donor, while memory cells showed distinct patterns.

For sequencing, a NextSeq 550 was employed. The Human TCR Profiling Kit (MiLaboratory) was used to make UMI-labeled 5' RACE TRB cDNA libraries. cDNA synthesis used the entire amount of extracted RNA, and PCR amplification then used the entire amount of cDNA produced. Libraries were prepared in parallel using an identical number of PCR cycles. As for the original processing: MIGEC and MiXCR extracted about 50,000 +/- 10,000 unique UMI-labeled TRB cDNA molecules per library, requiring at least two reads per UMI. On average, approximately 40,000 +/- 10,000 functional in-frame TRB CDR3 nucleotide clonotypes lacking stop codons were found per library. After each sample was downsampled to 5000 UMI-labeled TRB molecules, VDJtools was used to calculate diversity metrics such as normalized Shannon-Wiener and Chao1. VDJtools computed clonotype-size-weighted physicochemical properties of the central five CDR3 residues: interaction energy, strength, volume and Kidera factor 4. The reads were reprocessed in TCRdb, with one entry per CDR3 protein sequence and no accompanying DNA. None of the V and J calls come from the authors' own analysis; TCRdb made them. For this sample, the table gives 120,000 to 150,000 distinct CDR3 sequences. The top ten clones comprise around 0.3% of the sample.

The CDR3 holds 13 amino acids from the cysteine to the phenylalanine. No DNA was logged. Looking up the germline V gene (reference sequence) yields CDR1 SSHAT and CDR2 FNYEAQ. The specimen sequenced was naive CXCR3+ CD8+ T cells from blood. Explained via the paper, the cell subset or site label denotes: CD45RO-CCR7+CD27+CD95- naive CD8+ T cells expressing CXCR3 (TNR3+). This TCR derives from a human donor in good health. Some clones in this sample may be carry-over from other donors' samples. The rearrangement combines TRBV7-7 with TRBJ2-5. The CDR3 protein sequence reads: CASSPSGGETQYF.